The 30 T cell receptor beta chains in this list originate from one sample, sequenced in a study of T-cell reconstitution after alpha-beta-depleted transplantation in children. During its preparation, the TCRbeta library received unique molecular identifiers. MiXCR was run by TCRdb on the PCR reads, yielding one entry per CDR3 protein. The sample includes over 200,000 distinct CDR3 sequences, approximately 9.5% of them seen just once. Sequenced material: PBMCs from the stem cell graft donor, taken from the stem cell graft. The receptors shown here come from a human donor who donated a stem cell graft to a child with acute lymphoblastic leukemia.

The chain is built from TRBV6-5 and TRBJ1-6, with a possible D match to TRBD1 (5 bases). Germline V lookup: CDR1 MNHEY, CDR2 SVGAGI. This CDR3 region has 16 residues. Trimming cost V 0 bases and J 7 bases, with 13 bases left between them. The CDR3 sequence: CASSYSQGVGNSPLHF. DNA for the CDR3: TGTGCCAGCAGTTACTCGCAGGGAGTGGGGAATTCACCCCTCCACTTT.

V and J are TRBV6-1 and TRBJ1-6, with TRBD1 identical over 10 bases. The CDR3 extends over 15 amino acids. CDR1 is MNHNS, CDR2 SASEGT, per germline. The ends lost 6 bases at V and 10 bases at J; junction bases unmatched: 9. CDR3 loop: CASRDDRGRGSPLHF. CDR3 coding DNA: TGTGCCAGCAGAGATGACAGGGGGCGAGGGTCACCCCTCCACTTT.

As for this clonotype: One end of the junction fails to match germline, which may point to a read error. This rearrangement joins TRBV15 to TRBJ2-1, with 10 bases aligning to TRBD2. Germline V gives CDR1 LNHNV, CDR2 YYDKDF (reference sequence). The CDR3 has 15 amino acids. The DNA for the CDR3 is TGTGCCACCGGCAGCGGGGGGGCAGACTACAATGAGCAGTTCTTC. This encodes CATGSGGADYNEQFF. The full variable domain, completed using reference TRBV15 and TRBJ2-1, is DAMVIQNPRYQVTQFGKPVTLSCSQTLNHNVMYWYQQKSSQAPKLLFHYYDKDFNNEADTPDNFQSRRPNTSFCFLDIRSPGLGDTAMYLCATGSGGADYNEQFFGPGTRLTVL.

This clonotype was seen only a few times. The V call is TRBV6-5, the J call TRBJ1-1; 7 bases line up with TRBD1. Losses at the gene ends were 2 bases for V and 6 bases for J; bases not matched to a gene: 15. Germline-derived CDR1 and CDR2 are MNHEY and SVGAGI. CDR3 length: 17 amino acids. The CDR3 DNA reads TGTGCCAGCAGTTACGCTCTCTGGCCAGGGGGGGTAGCTGAAGCTTTCTTT. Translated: CASSYALWPGGVAEAFF.

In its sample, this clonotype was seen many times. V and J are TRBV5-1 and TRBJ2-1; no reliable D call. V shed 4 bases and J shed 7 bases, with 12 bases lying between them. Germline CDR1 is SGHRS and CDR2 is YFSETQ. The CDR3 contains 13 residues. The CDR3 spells CASSNHRSNEQFF. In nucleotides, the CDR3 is TGCGCCAGCAGCAACCACAGATCTAATGAGCAGTTCTTC.

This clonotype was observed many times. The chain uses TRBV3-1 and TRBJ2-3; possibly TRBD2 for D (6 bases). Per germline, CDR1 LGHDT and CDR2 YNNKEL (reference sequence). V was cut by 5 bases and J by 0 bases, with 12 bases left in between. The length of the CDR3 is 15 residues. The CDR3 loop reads CASSYSLASTDTQYF. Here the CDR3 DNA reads TGTGCCAGCAGCTACTCGCTAGCGAGCACAGATACGCAGTATTTT.

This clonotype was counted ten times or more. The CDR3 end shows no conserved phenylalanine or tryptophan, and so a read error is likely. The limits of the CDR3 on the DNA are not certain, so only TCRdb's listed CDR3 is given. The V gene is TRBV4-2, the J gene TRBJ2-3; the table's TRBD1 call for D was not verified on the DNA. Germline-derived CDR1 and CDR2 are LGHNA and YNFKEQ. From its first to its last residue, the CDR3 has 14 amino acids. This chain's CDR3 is CASSQLQGDGIYQA.

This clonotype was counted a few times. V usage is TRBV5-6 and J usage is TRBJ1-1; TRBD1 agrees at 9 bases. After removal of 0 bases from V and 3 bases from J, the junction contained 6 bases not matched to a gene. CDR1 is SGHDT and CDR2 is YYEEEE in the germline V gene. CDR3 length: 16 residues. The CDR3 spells CASSLGQGDFYTEAFF. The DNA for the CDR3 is TGTGCCAGCAGCTTGGGACAGGGGGACTTTTACACTGAAGCTTTCTTT. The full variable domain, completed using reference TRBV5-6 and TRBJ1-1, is DAGVTQSPTHLIKTRGQQVTLRCSPKSGHDTVSWYQQALGQGPQFIFQYYEEEERQRGNFPDRFSGHQFPNYSSELNVNALLLGDSALYLCASSLGQGDFYTEAFFGQGTRLTVV.

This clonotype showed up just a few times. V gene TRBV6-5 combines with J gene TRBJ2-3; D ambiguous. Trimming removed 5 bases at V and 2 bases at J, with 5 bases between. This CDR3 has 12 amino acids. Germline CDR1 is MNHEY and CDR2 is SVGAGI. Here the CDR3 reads CASSIDTDTQYF. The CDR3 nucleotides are TGTGCCAGCAGTATCGACACAGATACGCAGTATTTT.

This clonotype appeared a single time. Here the CDR3 reads CASTDMGATNEKLFF. The CDR3 coding sequence is TGTGCCAGCACCGACATGGGGGCTACTAATGAAAAACTGTTTTTT. This chain connects TRBV6-2 or TRBV6-3 to TRBJ1-4, with D maybe TRBD1 (6 bases). The CDR3 sequence is 15 residues long. The V gene's germline CDR1 is MNHEY and CDR2 SVGEGT. V lost 7 bases and J lost 2, with 14 bases in between.

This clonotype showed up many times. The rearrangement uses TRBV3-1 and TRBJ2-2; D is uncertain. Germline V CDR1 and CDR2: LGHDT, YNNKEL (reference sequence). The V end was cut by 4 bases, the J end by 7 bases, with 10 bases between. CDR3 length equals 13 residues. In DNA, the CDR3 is TGTGCCAGCAGCCCCGGTCGATTCGGGGAGCTGTTTTTT. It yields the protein CASSPGRFGELFF.

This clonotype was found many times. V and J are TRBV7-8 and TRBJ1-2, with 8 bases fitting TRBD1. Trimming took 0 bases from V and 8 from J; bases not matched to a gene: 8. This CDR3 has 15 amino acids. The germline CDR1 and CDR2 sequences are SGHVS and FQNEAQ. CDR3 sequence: CASSLADRGSGGYTF. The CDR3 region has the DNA TGTGCCAGCAGCTTAGCCGACAGGGGATCGGGGGGCTACACCTTC.

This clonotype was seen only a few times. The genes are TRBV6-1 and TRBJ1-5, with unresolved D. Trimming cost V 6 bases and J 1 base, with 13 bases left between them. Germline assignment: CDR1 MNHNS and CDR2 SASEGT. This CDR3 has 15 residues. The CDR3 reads CASSKLGGSNQPQHF. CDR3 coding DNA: TGTGCCAGCAGCAAACTGGGCGGGAGCAATCAGCCCCAGCATTTT.

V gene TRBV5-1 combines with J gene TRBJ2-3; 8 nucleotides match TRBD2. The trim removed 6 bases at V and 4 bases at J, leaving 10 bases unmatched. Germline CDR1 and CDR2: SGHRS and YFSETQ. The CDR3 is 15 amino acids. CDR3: CASTRVAGQADTQYF. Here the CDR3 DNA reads TGCGCCAGCACTCGGGTAGCGGGGCAGGCAGATACGCAGTATTTT.

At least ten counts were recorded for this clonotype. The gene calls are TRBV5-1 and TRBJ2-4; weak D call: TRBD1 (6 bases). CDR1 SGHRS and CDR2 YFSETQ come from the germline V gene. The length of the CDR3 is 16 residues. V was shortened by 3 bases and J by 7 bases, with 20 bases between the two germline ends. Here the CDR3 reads CASSWGFESQGNIQYF. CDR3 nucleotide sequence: TGCGCCAGCAGCTGGGGGTTTGAGTCCCAGGGGAACATTCAGTACTTC.

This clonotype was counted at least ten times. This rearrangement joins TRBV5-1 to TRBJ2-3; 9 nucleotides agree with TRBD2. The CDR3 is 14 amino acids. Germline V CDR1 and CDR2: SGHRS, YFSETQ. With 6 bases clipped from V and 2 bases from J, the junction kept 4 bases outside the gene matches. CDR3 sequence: CASNPSGTTDTQYF. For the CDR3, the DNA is TGCGCCAGCAACCCTAGCGGGACCACAGATACGCAGTATTTT.

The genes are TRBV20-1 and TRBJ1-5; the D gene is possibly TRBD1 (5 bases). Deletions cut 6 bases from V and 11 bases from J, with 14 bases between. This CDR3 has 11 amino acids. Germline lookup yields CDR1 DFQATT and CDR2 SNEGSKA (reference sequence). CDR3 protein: CSAPATGAQHF. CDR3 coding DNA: TGCAGTGCCCCCGCAACGGGGGCCCAGCATTTT.

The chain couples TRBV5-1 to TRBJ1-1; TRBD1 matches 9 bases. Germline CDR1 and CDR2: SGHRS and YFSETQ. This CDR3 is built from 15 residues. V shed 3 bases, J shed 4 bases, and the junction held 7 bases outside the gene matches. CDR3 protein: CASSSKYRGPTEAFF. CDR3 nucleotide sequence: TGCGCCAGCAGCTCGAAATACAGGGGGCCCACTGAAGCTTTCTTT.

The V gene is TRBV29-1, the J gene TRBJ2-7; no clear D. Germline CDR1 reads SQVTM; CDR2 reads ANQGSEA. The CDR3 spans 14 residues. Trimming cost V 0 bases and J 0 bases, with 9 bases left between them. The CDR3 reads CSVEDPSSSYEQYF. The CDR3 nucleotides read TGCAGCGTTGAAGACCCCTCGAGCTCCTACGAGCAGTACTTC.

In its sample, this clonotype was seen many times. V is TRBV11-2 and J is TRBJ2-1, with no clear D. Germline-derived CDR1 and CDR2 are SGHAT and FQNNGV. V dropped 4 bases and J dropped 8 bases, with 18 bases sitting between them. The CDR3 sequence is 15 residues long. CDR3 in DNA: TGTGCCAGCAGCTCCCAAATCCAGGCACCCCATGAGCAGTTCTTC. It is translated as CASSSQIQAPHEQFF. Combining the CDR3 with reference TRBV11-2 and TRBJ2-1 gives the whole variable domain EAGVAQSPRYKIIEKRQSVAFWCNPISGHATLYWYQQILGQGPKLLIQFQNNGVVDDSQLPKDRFSAERLKGVDSTLKIQPAKLEDSAVYLCASSSQIQAPHEQFFGPGTRLTVL.

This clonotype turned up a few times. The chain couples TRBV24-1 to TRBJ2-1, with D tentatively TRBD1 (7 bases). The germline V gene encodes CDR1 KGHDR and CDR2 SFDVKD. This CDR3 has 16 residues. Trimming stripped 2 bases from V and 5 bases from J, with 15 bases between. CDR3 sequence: CATSDSRGTVDNEQFF. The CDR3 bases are TGTGCCACCAGTGATTCCCGGGGGACAGTTGACAATGAGCAGTTCTTC.

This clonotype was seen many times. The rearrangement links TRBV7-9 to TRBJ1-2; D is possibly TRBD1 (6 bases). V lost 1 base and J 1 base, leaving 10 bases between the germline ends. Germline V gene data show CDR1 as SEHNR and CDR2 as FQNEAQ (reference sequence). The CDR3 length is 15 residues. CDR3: CASSLVAGVNYGYTF. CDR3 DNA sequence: TGTGCCAGCAGCTTAGTAGCAGGGGTTAACTATGGCTACACCTTC.

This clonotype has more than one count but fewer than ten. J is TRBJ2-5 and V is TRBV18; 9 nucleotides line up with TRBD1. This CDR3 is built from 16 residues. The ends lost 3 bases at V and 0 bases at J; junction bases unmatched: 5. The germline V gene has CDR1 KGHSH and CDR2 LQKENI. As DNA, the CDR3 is TGTGCCAGCTCACCCAGGGACAGGGACGACCAAGAGACCCAGTACTTC. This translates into CASSPRDRDDQETQYF.

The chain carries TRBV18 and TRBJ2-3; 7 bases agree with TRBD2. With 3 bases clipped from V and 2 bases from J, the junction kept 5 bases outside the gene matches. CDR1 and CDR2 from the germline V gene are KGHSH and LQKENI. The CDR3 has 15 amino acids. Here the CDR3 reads CASSPLAAHTDTQYF. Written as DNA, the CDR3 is TGTGCCAGCTCACCGCTAGCGGCCCACACAGATACGCAGTATTTT.

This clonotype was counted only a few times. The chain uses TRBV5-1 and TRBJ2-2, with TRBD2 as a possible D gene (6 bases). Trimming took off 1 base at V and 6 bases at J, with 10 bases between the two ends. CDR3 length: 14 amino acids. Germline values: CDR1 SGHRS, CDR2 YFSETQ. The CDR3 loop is CASSLNGEAGELFF. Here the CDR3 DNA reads TGCGCCAGCAGCTTGAACGGGGAGGCCGGGGAGCTGTTTTTT. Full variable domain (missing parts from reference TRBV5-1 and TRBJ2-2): KAGVTQTPRYLIKTRGQQVTLSCSPISGHRSVSWYQQTPGQGLQFLFEYFSETQRNKGNFPGRFSGRQFSNSRSEMNVSTLELGDSALYLCASSLNGEAGELFFGEGSRLTVL.

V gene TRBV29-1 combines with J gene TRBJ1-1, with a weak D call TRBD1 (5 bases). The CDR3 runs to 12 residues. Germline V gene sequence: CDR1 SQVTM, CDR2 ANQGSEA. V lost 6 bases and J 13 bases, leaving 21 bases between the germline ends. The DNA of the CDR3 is TGCAGCGTCGGGGAGGGGCCGGCAGAGGGTTTCTTT. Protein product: CSVGEGPAEGFF.

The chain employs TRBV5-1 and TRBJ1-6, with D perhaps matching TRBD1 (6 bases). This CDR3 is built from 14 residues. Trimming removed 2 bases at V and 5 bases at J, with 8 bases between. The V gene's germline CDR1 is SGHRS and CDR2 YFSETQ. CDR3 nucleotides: TGCGCCAGCAGCTTTGCAGGGGATAATTCACCCCTCCACTTT. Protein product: CASSFAGDNSPLHF.

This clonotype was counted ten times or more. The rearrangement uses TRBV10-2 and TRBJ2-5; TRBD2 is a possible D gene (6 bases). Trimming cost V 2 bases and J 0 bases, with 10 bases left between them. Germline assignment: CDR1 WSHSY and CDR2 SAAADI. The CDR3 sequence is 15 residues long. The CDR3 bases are TGCGCCAGCAGTGAGCTAGCGAGCTACCAAGAGACCCAGTACTTC. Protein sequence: CASSELASYQETQYF.

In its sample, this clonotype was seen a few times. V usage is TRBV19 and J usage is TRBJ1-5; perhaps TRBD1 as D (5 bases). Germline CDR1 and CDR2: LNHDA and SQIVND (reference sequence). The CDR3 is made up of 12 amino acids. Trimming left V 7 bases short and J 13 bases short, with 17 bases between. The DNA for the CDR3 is TGTGCCAGTACCTACTTCGGTGGGGCTCAGCATTTT. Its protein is CASTYFGGAQHF.

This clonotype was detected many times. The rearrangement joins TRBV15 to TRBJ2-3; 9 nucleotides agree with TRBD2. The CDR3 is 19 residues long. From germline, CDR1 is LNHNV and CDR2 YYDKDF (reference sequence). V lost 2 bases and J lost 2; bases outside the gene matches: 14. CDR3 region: CATSRPSQLSGGITDTQYF. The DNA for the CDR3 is TGTGCCACCAGCAGACCATCTCAGCTCAGCGGGGGGATCACAGATACGCAGTATTTT.